Given below is one T cell receptor (beta chain) in context. Its specificity is unknown. This sample is part of a study of T cells in placental villitis. Infectious villitis occurred in younger mothers with smaller fetuses, and two had preterm delivery or intrauterine demise. The CDR3 is made up of 11 amino acids. Germline V gives CDR1 MNHEY, CDR2 SVGAGI. V lost 0 bases to trimming and J lost 5 bases, with 2 bases between them. The libraries were made with immunoSEQ v4. TCRdb's copy holds only in-frame clones and misses some; the assay was immunoSEQ multiplex PCR. The data show several thousand clones, around four fifths seen once. Study-level points and caveats: Bulk sequencing could not separate T cell subsets or maternal from fetal cells.

The sequence was obtained from a human patient with infectious villitis; the placental T cells may come from both mother and fetus. The sample was placental tissue containing maternal and fetal cells. The chain is built from TRBV6-5 and TRBJ2-7, with no clear D. In nucleotides, the CDR3 is TGTGCCAGCAGTTACTCGGACGAGCAGTACTTC. This codes for CASSYSDEQYF.